One TCR beta chain is described in this entry. The CDR3 totals 14 residues. V was clipped by 3 bases and J by 3 bases, with 12 bases between them. CDR1 MDHEN and CDR2 SYDVKM come from the germline V gene. This entry is derived from a study of early T cells in non-severe SARS-CoV-2 infection. Study context: Sequencing of unsorted whole blood was done on bulk RNA, leaving chains unpaired.

In the library, individual cDNA molecules carried attached unique molecular identifiers. TCRdb analysed the 5' RACE reads with MiXCR anew, one entry per CDR3 protein. The data hold approximately 70,000 distinct CDR3 sequences, with roughly 15% observed a single time. The chain recombines TRBV28 with TRBJ2-7, with a tentative D call TRBD2 (7 bases). The origin of this receptor is an adult who was a healthcare worker with PCR-confirmed SARS-CoV-2 infection or an uninfected control (not recorded which). Sequencing was carried out using whole blood. In DNA form, the CDR3 reads TGTGCCAGCAGTTTCGGGGGGCTGAACTACGAGCAGTACTTC. It codes for CASSFGGLNYEQYF.